The 9 T cell receptor beta chains presented below share a single source sample, sequenced in a study of somatic mutations in cytotoxic T cells in rheumatoid arthritis. This table comes from immunoSEQ multiplex PCR, and its TCRdb copy is limited to in-frame clones, with some not included. The sample lists some 20,000 clones, less than 90% seen once, with approximately 9.3% in the top ten. Sequencing was carried out using CD8+ T cells sorted from blood. These receptors all come from an adult with rheumatoid arthritis.

The chain recombines TRBV27 with TRBJ2-1, with D possibly being TRBD2 (6 bases). This CDR3 is 14 amino acids long. Germline-derived CDR1 and CDR2 are MNHEY and SMNVEV (reference sequence). V was shortened by 7 bases and J by 8 bases, with 18 bases between the two germline ends. The CDR3 region has the DNA TGTGCCAGCAAACTCAGCCTAGCGTTCGATGAGCAGTTCTTC. It translates to CASKLSLAFDEQFF.

In nucleotides, the CDR3 is TGTGCCAGCAGCTTCCCCTCGAATAGTTATGGGGCAGATACGCAGTATTTT. Protein: CASSFPSNSYGADTQYF. The genes are TRBV7-8 and TRBJ2-3; D gene ambiguous. The CDR3 spans 17 residues. The V end was cut by 3 bases, the J end by 4 bases, with 20 bases between. CDR1 is SGHVS and CDR2 is FQNEAQ in the germline V gene.

V and J are TRBV27 and TRBJ1-5, with TRBD1 matching over 9 bases. J gave up 5 bases and V 10 bases, and 3 bases lay outside the gene matches. The CDR3 contains 12 residues. In germline, CDR1 is MNHEY, CDR2 SMNVEV (reference sequence). CDR3 coding DNA: TGTGCCACCCGGACAGGGGATCAGCCCCAGCATTTT. This translates into CATRTGDQPQHF.

This chain joins TRBV7-7 and TRBJ2-7; D is uncertain. The germline gives CDR1 SSHAT, CDR2 FNYEAQ (reference sequence). The CDR3 covers 13 residues. The V end lost 0 bases, the J end lost 3 bases, and 6 bases lay between the germline ends. Here the CDR3 DNA reads TGTGCCAGCAGCTTAGCTCAGGACTACGAGCAGTACTTC. Amino acid sequence: CASSLAQDYEQYF. The whole variable domain, filled in from reference TRBV7-7 and TRBJ2-7, reads GAGVSQSPRYKVTKRGQDVTLRCDPISSHATLYWYQQALGQGPEFLTYFNYEAQPDKSGLPSDRFSAERPEGSISTLTIQRTEQRDSAMYRCASSLAQDYEQYFGPGTRLTVT.

CDR3 protein: CASSVGGQANTGELFF. The DNA of the CDR3 is TGTGCCAGCAGCGTAGGGGGACAAGCGAACACCGGGGAGCTGTTTTTT. The V gene is TRBV9, the J gene TRBJ2-2; maybe TRBD1 (6 bases). Germline assignment: CDR1 SGDLS and CDR2 YYNGEE. This CDR3 contains 16 residues. The V gene lost 0 bases and the J gene lost 0 bases, with 9 bases spanning the gap.

The V and J genes are TRBV5-4 and TRBJ2-7, with D hard to call. This CDR3 comprises 13 residues. CDR1 and CDR2 from the germline V gene are SGHNT and YYREEE (reference sequence). Trimming removed 3 bases from V and 2 bases from J, with 9 bases in between. CDR3 bases: TGTGCCAGCAGCTGGGGAAAAACCTACGAGCAGTACTTC. Encoded protein: CASSWGKTYEQYF. Filled out from reference TRBV5-4 and TRBJ2-7, the complete variable domain reads ETGVTQSPTHLIKTRGQQVTLRCSSQSGHNTVSWYQQALGQGPQFIFQYYREEENGRGNFPPRFSGLQFPNYSSELNVNALELDDSALYLCASSWGKTYEQYFGPGTRLTVT.

The chain employs TRBV29-1 and TRBJ2-3, with 14 bases fitting TRBD2. The CDR3 is made up of 17 amino acids. With 7 bases clipped from V and 1 base from J, the junction kept 10 bases outside the gene matches. Germline V gene sequence: CDR1 SQVTM, CDR2 ANQGSEA. The CDR3 sequence: CSGRLAGGLSGTDTQYF. CDR3 DNA: TGCAGCGGCCGACTAGCGGGGGGGCTTTCAGGCACAGATACGCAGTATTTT.

This clone has more than one count but fewer than ten. The rearrangement joins TRBV2 to TRBJ1-1; D might be TRBD1 (5 bases). CDR3 length equals 12 residues. Germline V gene sequence: CDR1 SNHLY, CDR2 FYNNEI. Trimming stripped 10 bases from V and 1 base from J, with 10 bases between. CDR3 protein: CATGQENTEAFF. The CDR3 DNA follows: TGTGCCACTGGACAAGAGAACACTGAAGCTTTCTTT.

The chain employs TRBV11-2 and TRBJ2-5; 10 bases line up with TRBD2. The germline V gene encodes CDR1 SGHAT and CDR2 FQNNGV. J was trimmed by 3 bases and V by 5 bases; bases with no gene match: 9. CDR3 length equals 16 residues. The CDR3 DNA follows: TGTGCCAGCAGCCACAGGACTAGCGGCCAAGAAGAGACCCAGTACTTC. Its protein product is CASSHRTSGQEETQYF.